This T cell receptor beta chain was captured by sequencing in a study of blood T cell repertoires in COVID-19. Per the original data handling: Reference gene primer amplification yielded estimated nucleated cell counts. The data were produced by immunoSEQ multiplex PCR, yet TCRdb's version contains in-frame clones alone and is incomplete. V, J and clone size derive from that table, while D and trimming were established from the DNA sequence. Here the sample spans 45,000 or so clones, roughly 82% being singletons. The receptor comes from a human donor in a cohort sampled during active COVID-19. The sample comprised peripheral blood.

The CDR3 nucleotides are TGTGCCAGCAGTCCGACAGTACGGGGGGAGGCTGAGCAGTTCTTC. Amino acids: CASSPTVRGEAEQFF. The V and J genes are TRBV6-5 and TRBJ2-1; 7 bases are shared with TRBD2. The CDR3 has 15 residues. Trimming cost V 5 bases and J 9 bases; bases outside gene matches: 13. From germline, CDR1 is MNHEY and CDR2 SVGAGI.